These 8 T cell receptor beta chains share one sample of origin, sequenced in a study of blood T cell repertoires in COVID-19. Clones were read by immunoSEQ multiplex PCR, and TCRdb kept only the in-frame ones, dropping some. The repertoire holds a few hundred thousand clones, with about 83% as singletons. Material for sequencing was peripheral blood. Receptors were obtained from a man at least 80 years old with acute or convalescent COVID-19.

This chain joins TRBV6-5 and TRBJ1-4; 7 positions match TRBD1. This CDR3 is built from 14 residues. Trimming removed 7 bases from V and 5 bases from J; junction bases left unmatched: 7. Germline values: CDR1 MNHEY, CDR2 SVGAGI. In DNA, the CDR3 is TGTGCCAGCATCCCGGGACAGCAAAATGAAAAACTGTTTTTT. Translating it yields CASIPGQQNEKLFF.

This clone came up once. The chain uses TRBV9 and TRBJ2-4; D is perhaps TRBD1 (6 bases). V lost 3 bases to trimming and J lost 1 base, with 14 bases between them. The length of the CDR3 is 16 residues. CDR1 is SGDLS, CDR2 YYNGEE, per germline. CDR3 residues: CASSEGAGVAKNIQYF. In nucleotides, the CDR3 is TGTGCCAGCAGCGAGGGAGCAGGGGTGGCCAAAAACATTCAGTACTTC.

This clone was detected a few times. The CDR3 nucleotides read TGTGCCAGCAGTCCAATGGGGCGCCAAGGGGCCCTCCACTTT. Its protein is CASSPMGRQGALHF. The chain combines TRBV6-5 with TRBJ1-6; tentatively, D is TRBD1 (5 bases). Trimming took off 5 bases at V and 14 bases at J, with 19 bases between the two ends. Germline values: CDR1 MNHEY, CDR2 SVGAGI. CDR3 length equals 14 residues.

This chain joins TRBV24-1 and TRBJ2-2, with 9 bases that match TRBD2. The J segment lost 6 bases and the V segment lost 9 bases, leaving 4 bases of the junction unmatched. Germline V gene lookup returns CDR1 KGHDR and CDR2 SFDVKD. This CDR3 has 13 amino acids. CDR3: CATQRGAAGELFF. CDR3 sequence (DNA): TGTGCCACCCAGCGGGGGGCGGCCGGGGAGCTGTTTTTT.

This clone came up once. The J gene is TRBJ2-7, the V gene TRBV24-1, with 10 nucleotides matching TRBD1. V was pared by 2 bases and J by 7 bases, with 7 bases of the junction left unmatched. CDR3 length: 15 residues. CDR1 KGHDR and CDR2 SFDVKD come from the germline V gene. CDR3 region: CATSDSGTGVLEQYF. The DNA for the CDR3 is TGTGCCACCAGTGATTCCGGGACAGGGGTCTTGGAGCAGTACTTC.

The chain links TRBV27 to TRBJ2-5; 8 nucleotides match TRBD2. Germline V gene sequence: CDR1 MNHEY, CDR2 SMNVEV (reference sequence). This CDR3 has 15 amino acids. The V gene end was trimmed by 3 bases and the J gene end by 4 bases; junction bases not matched to a gene: 7. CDR3 protein: CASSLVGRAGETQYF. CDR3 nucleotide sequence: TGTGCCAGCAGTTTGGTCGGGAGGGCCGGAGAGACCCAGTACTTC.

The rearrangement uses TRBV10-1 and TRBJ1-2; 8 bases map to TRBD1. The junction had 6 bases not matched to a gene; V was cut back by 5 bases and J by 4 bases. The germline gives CDR1 WNHNN, CDR2 SYGVQD (reference sequence). The CDR3 sequence is 14 residues long. The chain's CDR3 is CASSQTGEGYGYTF. DNA of the CDR3: TGCGCCAGCAGTCAGACAGGGGAAGGCTATGGCTACACCTTC.

This clone was detected a few times. CDR3 loop: CASSLLSGASRASNQPQHF. CDR3 nucleotide sequence: TGCGCCAGCAGCTTGTTGTCAGGGGCTTCTAGGGCGAGCAATCAGCCCCAGCATTTT. This chain connects TRBV5-1 to TRBJ1-5, with D tentatively TRBD1 (6 bases). Germline assignment: CDR1 SGHRS and CDR2 YFSETQ. The CDR3 length is 19 residues. V lost 1 base, J lost 1 base, and 21 bases lay in between.